Below, 8 T cell receptor beta chains from the same sample are listed, as sequenced in a study of long-term antiretroviral therapy in people with HIV. The libraries were made with immunoSEQ v3.0 at survey level. This table comes from immunoSEQ multiplex PCR, and its TCRdb copy is limited to in-frame clones, with some not included. The sample lists 26,000 or so clones, 85% to 90% occurring once. The specimen was unsorted PBMCs, collected 0.5 years after starting antiretroviral therapy. The receptor set was obtained from a woman aged 18-30 years with HIV.

CDR3 sequence reads: CATSSNRLSKYF. DNA of the CDR3: TGTGCCACCAGCAGTAACAGGCTTAGTAAGTACTTC. This chain uses TRBV15 with TRBJ2-7, with D maybe TRBD1 (5 bases). Trimming cost V 3 bases and J 11 bases, with 14 bases left between them. The length of the CDR3 is 12 residues. Germline CDR1 LNHNV, CDR2 YYDKDF (reference sequence).

This clone appeared once. J is TRBJ2-6 and V is TRBV14; TRBD1 agrees at 8 bases. There are 17 residues in the CDR3. V dropped 4 bases and J dropped 0; count of bases not matched to a gene: 5. Germline loops: CDR1 SGHDN, CDR2 FVKESK. In DNA, the CDR3 is TGTGCCAGCAGCCTCGGGACAGGTTTCTCTGGGGCCAACGTCCTGACTTTC. Protein: CASSLGTGFSGANVLTF.

This chain connects TRBV5-1 to TRBJ1-2, with TRBD1 matching over 9 bases. This CDR3 spans 15 amino acids. Germline CDR1 and CDR2: SGHRS and YFSETQ. The junction had 11 bases not matched to a gene; V was cut back by 4 bases and J by 7 bases. CDR3 coding DNA: TGCGCCAGCAGCGTGACAGGGGGGGAGTTCGGTGGCTACACCTTC. Protein sequence: CASSVTGGEFGGYTF.

The chain links TRBV15 to TRBJ1-4; D ambiguous. V was cut by 1 base and J by 7 bases, with 7 bases left in between. The CDR3 covers 13 residues. Germline V CDR1 and CDR2: LNHNV, YYDKDF (reference sequence). CDR3 DNA sequence: TGTGCCACCAGCAGAGGTCCGGGTGAAAAACTGTTTTTT. It is translated as CATSRGPGEKLFF.

CDR3: CASSQSGQRAGNTIYF. CDR3 bases: TGCGCCAGCAGTCAATCGGGGCAAAGAGCGGGAAACACCATATATTTT. The V and J genes are TRBV23-1 and TRBJ1-3; the D gene is possibly TRBD1 (5 bases). TRBV23-1 is identified as an open reading frame with a role that is uncertain. Trimming stripped 0 bases from V and 4 bases from J, with 13 bases between. The CDR3 contains 16 residues.

This chain joins TRBV5-8 and TRBJ1-5, with D possibly TRBD1 on 6 matching bases. Germline V gene sequence: CDR1 SGHTS, CDR2 YDEGEE. The V and J ends lost 4 bases and 8 bases respectively, with 19 bases between them. The CDR3 consists of 15 residues. CDR3 residues: CASSAGITGNEPQHF. CDR3 nucleotides: TGTGCCAGCAGCGCAGGGATTACAGGGAATGAGCCCCAGCATTTT.

The CDR3 DNA reads TGTGCCAGCAGCCCCGGACGGTTCTATGGCTACACCTTC. Residues: CASSPGRFYGYTF. V gene TRBV27 combines with J gene TRBJ1-2, with D unresolved. The CDR3 runs 13 residues. The V gene lost 6 bases and the J gene lost 4 bases, with 12 bases spanning the gap. CDR1 is MNHEY and CDR2 is SMNVEV in the germline V gene (reference sequence).

The genes are TRBV28 and TRBJ1-2; 9 nucleotides agree with TRBD1. Germline values: CDR1 MDHEN, CDR2 SYDVKM. V lost 4 bases to trimming and J lost 0 bases; unmatched junction nucleotides: 3. The CDR3 covers 15 residues. The chain's CDR3 is CASSSGTGSNYGYTF. The CDR3 nucleotides are TGTGCCAGCAGTTCCGGGACAGGGTCTAACTATGGCTACACCTTC.